These 21 T cell receptor beta chains share one sample of origin, sequenced in a study of shared clonotypes between healthy human individuals. Clones were read by immunoSEQ multiplex PCR, and TCRdb kept only the in-frame ones, dropping some. The sample lists about 1.5 million clones, 98% occurring once. Sequences were obtained from naive CD4+ T cells sorted from blood. The subset here: CD45RA+ positively selected. Every receptor here comes from a man aged 30 to 45 in good health.

This sequence joins TRBV28 and TRBJ2-7; 7 bases map to TRBD1. Looked up from germline, CDR1 is MDHEN and CDR2 is SYDVKM. The CDR3 has 15 amino acids. The ends lost 2 bases at V and 6 bases at J; junction bases unmatched: 10. The CDR3 coding sequence is TGTGCCAGCAGTTTAGGGGACAGACCTTCCCGCGAGCAGTACTTC. Protein product: CASSLGDRPSREQYF.

The chain recombines TRBV5-1 with TRBJ2-3; D might be TRBD1 (6 bases). Germline V lookup: CDR1 SGHRS, CDR2 YFSETQ. This CDR3 spans 18 amino acids. With 0 bases removed from V and 1 base from J, the gap between germline ends came to 18 bases. The CDR3 here is CASSLGPRGRGGTDTQYF. The DNA for the CDR3 is TGCGCCAGCAGCTTGGGGCCCAGGGGACGCGGTGGCACAGATACGCAGTATTTT.

This chain connects TRBV29-1 to TRBJ2-2; D perhaps matches TRBD1 (5 bases). The ends were cut back, 6 bases at V and 2 bases at J, with 10 bases in the middle. There are 13 residues in the CDR3. CDR1 is SQVTM and CDR2 is ANQGSEA in the germline V gene. CDR3 sequence reads: CSVSRDNTGELFF. The CDR3 nucleotides are TGCAGCGTCTCCAGGGATAACACCGGGGAGCTGTTTTTT.

The CDR3 DNA sequence: TGTGCCAGCAGTGAGTCCCCAGGGGTGACCGGGGAGCTGTTTTTT. Translating it yields CASSESPGVTGELFF. The chain links TRBV6-8 to TRBJ2-2; D possibly corresponds to TRBD1 (6 bases). The germline CDR1 and CDR2 sequences are MNHGY and SAAAGT. The V end lost 5 bases, the J end lost 5 bases, and 15 bases lay between the germline ends. The CDR3 sequence is 15 residues long.

The rearrangement joins TRBV5-6 to TRBJ1-5, with TRBD1 matching 8 bases. Germline V gene data show CDR1 as SGHDT and CDR2 as YYEEEE. V was pared by 1 base and J by 4 bases, with 7 bases of the junction left unmatched. This CDR3 has 16 amino acids. The CDR3 nucleotides are TGTGCCAGCAGCTTGTTGGGACAGGAGGTTAATCAGCCCCAGCATTTT. It encodes CASSLLGQEVNQPQHF.

The V call is TRBV11-2, the J call TRBJ1-4; D is uncertain. Germline V CDR1 and CDR2: SGHAT, FQNNGV. The ends were cut back, 5 bases at V and 0 bases at J, with 13 bases in the middle. This CDR3 has 16 residues. CDR3: CASSLLPIATNEKLFF. DNA for the CDR3: TGTGCCAGCAGCCTTCTCCCAATAGCAACTAATGAAAAACTGTTTTTT.

This clone has just one count. J is TRBJ2-3 and V is TRBV6-5; D remains unclear. V was shortened by 2 bases and J by 2 bases, with 14 bases between the two germline ends. CDR1 is MNHEY, CDR2 SVGAGI, per germline. The CDR3 consists of 16 residues. The CDR3 loop reads CASSYRRARNTDTQYF. In DNA, the CDR3 is TGTGCCAGCAGTTACCGCCGAGCGCGGAACACAGATACGCAGTATTTT.

This clone is a singleton in its sample. V usage is TRBV25-1 and J usage is TRBJ2-6; 8 nucleotides agree with TRBD1. In germline, CDR1 is MGHDK, CDR2 SYGVNS. Trimming took 6 bases from V and 4 from J; bases not matched to a gene: 5. The CDR3 has 15 amino acids. The CDR3 reads CASSGQGSGANVLTF. The DNA of the CDR3 is TGTGCCAGCAGCGGACAGGGTTCCGGGGCCAACGTCCTGACTTTC.

J is TRBJ2-5 and V is TRBV13; possibly TRBD1 or TRBD2 for D (5 bases each). Deletions cut 5 bases from V and 5 bases from J, with 24 bases between. The germline V gene has CDR1 PRHDT and CDR2 FYEKMQ (reference sequence). The CDR3 totals 17 residues. Written as DNA, the CDR3 is TGTGCCAGCAGCCCCCGGAGCCGGGACGCCGCGTATGAGACCCAGTACTTC. Its translation: CASSPRSRDAAYETQYF. The full variable domain, its missing parts supplied by reference TRBV13 and TRBJ2-5, is AAGVIQSPRHLIKEKRETATLKCYPIPRHDTVYWYQQGPGQDPQFLISFYEKMQSDKGSIPDRFSAQQFSDYHSELNMSSLELGDSALYFCASSPRSRDAAYETQYFGPGTRLLVL.

The rearrangement joins TRBV11-3 to TRBJ2-3; 9 bases align to TRBD1. Germline V gene lookup returns CDR1 SGHNT and CDR2 YENEEA. CDR3 length: 16 residues. V was pared by 5 bases and J by 2 bases, with 8 bases of the junction left unmatched. Written as DNA, the CDR3 is TGTGCCAGCAGCGTCGGGACAGGGAGGGCCACAGATACGCAGTATTTT. Translation gives CASSVGTGRATDTQYF.

This clone was counted a single time. The chain carries TRBV7-9 and TRBJ2-3; possibly TRBD1 or TRBD2 for D (5 bases each). Germline CDR1 SEHNR, CDR2 FQNEAQ (reference sequence). This CDR3 region has 15 residues. The V gene lost 0 bases and the J gene lost 4 bases, with 11 bases spanning the gap. CDR3 nucleotides: TGTGCCAGCAGCTTAGCCAGGGCGGGCCCAGATACGCAGTATTTT. Translating it yields CASSLARAGPDTQYF.

Here the CDR3 reads CASSPGFAGEQFF. For the CDR3, the DNA is TGCGCCAGCAGCCCAGGTTTCGCTGGTGAGCAGTTCTTC. The chain joins TRBV4-3 to TRBJ2-1; D unclear. V gave up 4 bases and J gave up 9 bases, with 13 bases separating them. Per germline, CDR1 LGHNA and CDR2 YSLEER. The CDR3 spans 13 residues.

The chain employs TRBV6-4 and TRBJ2-1; D call uncertain. Trimming removed 0 bases from V and 4 bases from J, with 4 bases in between. This CDR3 spans 13 amino acids. CDR1 is MRHNA and CDR2 is SNTAGT in the germline V gene. This CDR3 reads CASSDSMYNEQFF. The CDR3 bases are TGTGCCAGCAGTGACTCGATGTACAATGAGCAGTTCTTC.

The V and J genes are TRBV29-1 and TRBJ1-1; perhaps TRBD1 as D (6 bases). There are 14 residues in the CDR3. Trimming cost V 3 bases and J 5 bases, with 16 bases left between them. Germline-derived CDR1 and CDR2 are SQVTM and ANQGSEA. The CDR3 spells CSVEWGRPDTEAFF. In DNA form, the CDR3 reads TGCAGCGTTGAGTGGGGGCGACCTGATACTGAAGCTTTCTTT.

The chain is built from TRBV7-2 and TRBJ2-7; no clear D gene. The V end was cut by 0 bases, the J end by 1 base, with 10 bases between. CDR3 length: 15 amino acids. Germline assignment: CDR1 SGHTA and CDR2 FQGNSA. Here the CDR3 reads CASSLAPLGSYEQYF. In DNA, the CDR3 is TGTGCCAGCAGCTTAGCGCCTCTAGGGTCCTACGAGCAGTACTTC. Supplemented by reference TRBV7-2 and TRBJ2-7, the full variable domain reads GAGVSQSPSNKVTEKGKDVELRCDPISGHTALYWYRQSLGQGLEFLIYFQGNSAPDKSGLPSDRFSAERTGGSVSTLTIQRTQQEDSAVYLCASSLAPLGSYEQYFGPGTRLTVT.

Remarks on this clone: Other DNA sequences from this sample encode an identical CDR3 as well. The J gene is TRBJ2-1, the V gene TRBV5-1; D unclear. Germline CDR1 SGHRS, CDR2 YFSETQ. With 2 bases removed from V and 4 bases from J, the gap between germline ends came to 7 bases. This CDR3 has 13 amino acids. The CDR3 bases are TGCGCCAGCAGCTTACGTGATTACAATGAGCAGTTCTTC. Protein product: CASSLRDYNEQFF.

This chain connects TRBV10-1 to TRBJ2-1, with a possible D match to TRBD2 (6 bases). CDR3 length: 16 amino acids. Trimming took off 1 base at V and 7 bases at J, with 17 bases between the two ends. Germline V gives CDR1 WNHNN, CDR2 SYGVQD (reference sequence). CDR3 residues: CASSEFNAPGGNEQFF. In nucleotides, the CDR3 is TGCGCCAGCAGTGAGTTTAATGCCCCCGGGGGAAATGAGCAGTTCTTC.

In the case of this clone: In the same sample, other DNA sequences code for this CDR3. CDR3 in DNA: TGTGCCAGCTCACCTGGACAGGGTCCCTACGAGCAGTACTTC. Translation gives CASSPGQGPYEQYF. J is TRBJ2-7 and V is TRBV18; 8 bases match TRBD1. Germline V gene sequence: CDR1 KGHSH, CDR2 LQKENI. Losses at the gene ends were 3 bases for V and 2 bases for J; bases not matched to a gene: 3. CDR3 length: 14 amino acids.

The rearrangement joins TRBV2 to TRBJ1-5, with D maybe TRBD1 (5 bases). The germline V gene has CDR1 SNHLY and CDR2 FYNNEI. The CDR3 runs 14 residues. V was cut by 3 bases and J by 5 bases, with 11 bases left in between. CDR3 nucleotide sequence: TGTGCCAGCAGTGATGCCAGGGAGTATCAGCCCCAGCATTTT. Protein sequence: CASSDAREYQPQHF.

The chain employs TRBV10-2 and TRBJ2-5, with 11 bases fitting TRBD2. V gave up 0 bases and J gave up 5 bases; unmatched junction bases: 8. Per germline, CDR1 WSHSY and CDR2 SAAADI. The CDR3 totals 17 residues. The CDR3 protein is CASSESASGRRRETQYF. Written as DNA, the CDR3 is TGCGCCAGCAGTGAGTCGGCTAGCGGGAGGCGGCGGGAGACCCAGTACTTC.

This chain uses TRBV2 with TRBJ1-5; D possibly corresponds to TRBD1 (6 bases). CDR3 length equals 14 residues. V gave up 2 bases and J gave up 7 bases, with 12 bases separating them. Germline lookup yields CDR1 SNHLY and CDR2 FYNNEI. CDR3 nucleotide sequence: TGTGCCAGCAGTGAAATGGGGGCGAGGCAGCCCCAGCATTTT. It translates to CASSEMGARQPQHF.